The 5 T cell receptor beta chains below come from one sample, sequenced in a study of blood T cells in healthy people across ages (dated by TCRdb to the mid-2010s). Library method: 5' RACE. The run used an Illumina HiSeq 2500. A second roughly 6 to 11 cycle PCR used a sample-barcoded 5' primer and a J-beta primer mix. Through fastp at Q25 and MiXCR, TCRdb rebuilt clones from the public reads, retaining in-frame beta chains. Under each unique CDR3 protein, matching rows form one entry showing the most common genes and DNA. The sample table holds approximately 730,000 distinct CDR3 sequences, of which roughly 43% were seen once. Under 25% of the sample goes to the ten largest clones. Sequenced sample: blood. These receptors all come from a woman aged 55-70 years in good health.

This clonotype came up a few times. The V and J genes are TRBV27 and TRBJ1-1; TRBD1 might be the D (5 bases). Germline CDR1 reads MNHEY; CDR2 reads SMNVEV (reference sequence). The V gene lost 2 bases and the J gene lost 0 bases, with 10 bases spanning the gap. The CDR3 runs to 15 residues. For the CDR3, the DNA is TGTGCCAGCAGTTTACCGGGACGGATGAACACTGAAGCTTTCTTT. This gives the protein CASSLPGRMNTEAFF.

The gene calls are TRBV4-1 and TRBJ2-5; D possibly corresponds to TRBD1 (7 bases). The ends were cut back, 2 bases at V and 1 base at J, with 17 bases in the middle. CDR3 size: 17 residues. Germline V CDR1 and CDR2: MGHRA, YSYEKL. CDR3 in amino acids: CASSQNSGGSGQETQYF. CDR3 in DNA: TGCGCCAGCAGCCAAAACTCAGGGGGTAGCGGCCAAGAGACCCAGTACTTC.

The chain uses TRBV18 and TRBJ2-1, with 11 bases lining up with TRBD2. Germline CDR1 and CDR2: KGHSH and LQKENI. The junction had 7 bases not matched to a gene; V was cut back by 3 bases and J by 9 bases. The CDR3 loop spans 15 amino acids. The CDR3 loop is CASSPGLAVQVEQFF. The CDR3 coding sequence is TGTGCCAGCTCACCGGGACTAGCGGTACAAGTTGAGCAGTTCTTC.

This rearrangement joins TRBV13 to TRBJ2-1, with TRBD2 as a possible D gene (6 bases). Germline V lookup: CDR1 PRHDT, CDR2 FYEKMQ (reference sequence). The CDR3 runs 16 residues. The V and J ends lost 0 bases and 7 bases respectively, with 16 bases between them. CDR3: CASSLGGGPWGNEQFF. In nucleotides, the CDR3 is TGTGCCAGCAGCTTAGGGGGAGGCCCCTGGGGAAATGAGCAGTTCTTC.

The chain has TRBV3-1 and TRBJ2-5, with D possibly being TRBD1 or TRBD2 (5 bases each). The V end was cut by 4 bases, the J end by 11 bases, with 26 bases between. CDR3 size: 16 residues. The germline gives CDR1 LGHDT, CDR2 YNNKEL (reference sequence). The CDR3 sequence is CASSPRFGGTYNEQYF. For the CDR3, the DNA is TGTGCCAGCAGCCCCCGGTTTGGGGGAACATACAATGAGCAGTACTTC.